The 22 T cell receptor beta chains presented below share a single source sample, sequenced in a study of CD8 T cells in ankylosing spondylitis. Study-wide results and limits: A TCR beta motif made of about 8 highly homologous variants seemed typical of ankylosing spondylitis blood.

The antigens of these receptors remain unknown. Using its own MiXCR run on the 5' RACE reads, TCRdb lists one record per CDR3 protein. This table holds under 550,000 distinct CDR3 sequences, 25% to 30% found once. Material: blood, either unsorted or a sorted T cell fraction (not recorded which). These TCRs come from a male donor with ankylosing spondylitis.

This clonotype was seen more than once but under ten times. V is TRBV20-1 and J is TRBJ2-6; D ambiguous. Germline values: CDR1 DFQATT, CDR2 SNEGSKA (reference sequence). The CDR3 sequence is 16 residues long. Between the trimmed V and J ends, which lost 2 bases and 1 base, there was a span of 12 bases. The chain's CDR3 is CSARTQRSSGANVLTF. DNA of the CDR3: TGCAGTGCTAGAACCCAAAGGTCGTCTGGGGCCAACGTCCTGACTTTC.

This clonotype was counted between two and nine times. The V call is TRBV18, the J call TRBJ2-7; TRBD1 aligns across 7 bases. There are 16 residues in the CDR3. V gave up 2 bases and J gave up 6 bases; unmatched junction bases: 13. CDR1 and CDR2 from the germline V gene are KGHSH and LQKENI. The CDR3 is CASSPDVTGFPAEQYV. The CDR3 DNA is TGTGCCAGCTCACCAGACGTGACAGGGTTTCCCGCCGAGCAGTACGTC.

This clonotype was counted a few times. This chain joins TRBV7-8 and TRBJ1-1; 9 bases fit TRBD1. In germline, CDR1 is SGHVS, CDR2 FQNEAQ. J was trimmed by 7 bases and V by 5 bases; bases with no gene match: 20. The CDR3 contains 18 residues. The CDR3 protein is CASSPPRVATWTGVEAFF. In nucleotides, the CDR3 is TGTGCCAGCAGCCCCCCGCGGGTCGCAACGTGGACAGGGGTTGAAGCTTTCTTT. The full variable domain, with the rest looked up from reference TRBV7-8 and TRBJ1-1, is GAGVSQSPRYKVAKRGQDVALRCDPISGHVSLFWYQQALGQGPEFLTYFQNEAQLDKSGLPSDRFFAERPEGSVSTLKIQRTQQEDSAVYLCASSPPRVATWTGVEAFFGQGTRLTVV.

The table lists this clonotype with a few counts. CDR3 loop: CATKPAGAKNGELFF. In DNA form, the CDR3 reads TGTGCCACCAAGCCCGCCGGGGCTAAGAACGGGGAGCTGTTTTTT. This chain uses TRBV24-1 with TRBJ2-2; tentatively, D is TRBD1 or TRBD2 (5 bases each). From germline, CDR1 is KGHDR and CDR2 SFDVKD. This CDR3 region has 15 residues. Between the trimmed V and J ends, which lost 8 bases and 7 bases, there was a span of 19 bases.

The chain carries TRBV20-1 and TRBJ2-3; 12 bases match TRBD2. V was clipped by 3 bases and J by 7 bases; unmatched bases: 5. CDR1 and CDR2 (germline): DFQATT, SNEGSKA (reference sequence). CDR3 length: 14 amino acids. This CDR3 reads CSASLAGGENTQYF. For the CDR3, the DNA is TGCAGTGCTAGTCTAGCGGGGGGGGAGAATACGCAGTATTTT.

This chain links TRBV20-1 with TRBJ2-3; D perhaps matches TRBD1 (5 bases). Germline V gives CDR1 DFQATT, CDR2 SNEGSKA (reference sequence). The CDR3 loop spans 14 amino acids. The CDR3 nucleotides read TGCACCCTCAAAGGGGTACATAGCACAGATACGCAGTATTTT. Amino acids: CTLKGVHSTDTQYF.

This clonotype is deemed medium-sized. The chain combines TRBV2 with TRBJ2-2; 11 positions agree with TRBD1. The CDR3 has 16 residues. Germline V gene data show CDR1 as SNHLY and CDR2 as FYNNEI. V lost 5 bases to trimming and J lost 7 bases; unmatched junction nucleotides: 9. The CDR3 spells CASSPSGQGAIGELFF. For the CDR3, the DNA is TGTGCCAGCAGTCCGTCCGGACAGGGGGCGATCGGGGAGCTGTTTTTT.

This clonotype was seen only a few times. This sequence joins TRBV27 and TRBJ2-1; D not certain. This CDR3 comprises 13 residues. V lost 7 bases to trimming and J lost 9 bases, with 16 bases between them. From germline, CDR1 is MNHEY and CDR2 SMNVEV (reference sequence). The CDR3 coding sequence is TGTGCCAGCACCTCCCGCGAGACCCGTGAGCAGTTCTTC. Encoded protein: CASTSRETREQFF.

This clonotype showed up just a few times. The chain has TRBV5-1 and TRBJ2-2; 11 bases map to TRBD1. The CDR3 runs 15 residues. V was pared by 4 bases and J by 6 bases, with 5 bases of the junction left unmatched. The germline gives CDR1 SGHRS, CDR2 YFSETQ. In DNA form, the CDR3 reads TGCGCCAGCAGCGGACAGGGGGCTGTGGCCGGGGAGCTGTTTTTT. Protein: CASSGQGAVAGELFF.

In its sample, this clonotype was seen a few times. The V and J genes are TRBV28 and TRBJ1-6, with D possibly TRBD1 on 5 matching bases. The germline V gene has CDR1 MDHEN and CDR2 SYDVKM. V was pared by 7 bases and J by 0 bases, with 16 bases between. CDR3 length equals 17 residues. Written as DNA, the CDR3 is TGTGCCAGCAACCCCAAGCGGGGGAGCTCCTATAATTCACCCCTCCACTTT. It yields the protein CASNPKRGSSYNSPLHF.

J is TRBJ2-1 and V is TRBV30; D might be TRBD1 or TRBD2, each matching 5 bases. Per the germline V gene, CDR1 is GTSNPN and CDR2 is SVGIG (reference sequence). There are 13 residues in the CDR3. Trimming pared 0 bases from V and 9 bases from J, leaving 12 bases between. The CDR3 region has the DNA TGTGCCTGGAGTGTAACCTCAGGGAGTGAGCAGTTCTTC. It is translated as CAWSVTSGSEQFF.

This clonotype was seen only a few times. The chain employs TRBV5-5 and TRBJ2-5; D not resolved. CDR3 length equals 12 residues. Trimming removed 4 bases from V and 5 bases from J, with 9 bases in between. CDR1 is SGHKS, CDR2 YYEKEE, per germline (reference sequence). Written as DNA, the CDR3 is TGTGCCAGCAGCCCAAACCGGGAGACCCAGTACTTC. This translates into CASSPNRETQYF.

This clonotype showed up just a few times. The genes are TRBV6-1 and TRBJ2-7, with TRBD2 as a possible D gene (5 bases). V dropped 0 bases and J dropped 2 bases, with 11 bases sitting between them. Per the germline V gene, CDR1 is MNHNS and CDR2 is SASEGT. The CDR3 sequence is 15 residues long. The CDR3 nucleotides are TGTGCCAGCAGTGAAGCTTTGGGAGTGGCCTACGAGCAGTACGTC. Protein: CASSEALGVAYEQYV.

The V gene is TRBV28, the J gene TRBJ1-4; no reliable D call. CDR1 and CDR2 from the germline V gene are MDHEN and SYDVKM. With 7 bases removed from V and 0 bases from J, the gap between germline ends came to 24 bases. The length of the CDR3 is 19 residues. The CDR3 DNA reads TGTGCCAGCACCCCTGCAGCGGCAGGCAACGAAGCAACTAATGAAAAACTGTTTTTT. It is translated as CASTPAAAGNEATNEKLFF.

The rearrangement joins TRBV12-3 or TRBV12-4 to TRBJ2-5, with 11 bases aligning to TRBD1. Unmatched junction bases numbered 8, after V lost 6 bases and J lost 5 bases. This CDR3 contains 15 residues. The CDR3 DNA sequence: TGTGCCAGCAGGCTCGGGACAGGGGGTAGGGAGACCCAGTACTTC. This encodes CASRLGTGGRETQYF.

The J gene is TRBJ2-3, the V gene TRBV18, with D unresolved. Germline-derived CDR1 and CDR2 are KGHSH and LQKENI. This CDR3 contains 16 residues. V shed 3 bases and J shed 2 bases, with 15 bases lying between them. CDR3 DNA: TGTGCCAGCTCACCCCAAAGCTACCCTCTCACAGATACGCAGTATTTT. It specifies CASSPQSYPLTDTQYF.

This clonotype was detected ten times or more. The chain combines TRBV3-1 with TRBJ2-1; D could derive from TRBD1 or TRBD2 (5 bases each). Germline V gene lookup returns CDR1 LGHDT and CDR2 YNNKEL (reference sequence). This CDR3 comprises 12 residues. Trimming took off 4 bases at V and 10 bases at J, with 11 bases between the two ends. The CDR3 loop reads CASSPDYREQFF. Here the CDR3 DNA reads TGTGCCAGCAGCCCCGACTACAGGGAGCAGTTCTTC.

This clonotype occurred a few times. The V gene is TRBV11-3, the J gene TRBJ2-4; tentatively, D is TRBD1 or TRBD2 (5 bases each). Germline values: CDR1 SGHNT, CDR2 YENEEA. The V and J ends lost 2 bases and 12 bases respectively, with 11 bases between them. The CDR3 totals 12 residues. The DNA for the CDR3 is TGTGCCAGCAGCTTACCCCGGGGACGTCAGTACTTC. This gives the protein CASSLPRGRQYF. The full variable domain, in which reference TRBV11-3 and TRBJ2-4 provide the parts outside the CDR3, is EAGVVQSPRYKIIEKKQPVAFWCNPISGHNTLYWYLQNLGQGPELLIRYENEEAVDDSQLPKDRFSAERLKGVDSTLKIQPAELGDSAVYLCASSLPRGRQYFGAGTRLSVL.

CDR3 region: CAISEVDRVEGTQYF. The DNA for the CDR3 is TGTGCCATCAGTGAGGTAGACAGGGTTGAGGGGACCCAGTACTTC. The chain combines TRBV10-3 with TRBJ2-5; 7 positions match TRBD1. Germline loops: CDR1 ENHRY, CDR2 SYGVKD. This CDR3 spans 15 amino acids. Trimming removed 2 bases from V and 7 bases from J; junction bases left unmatched: 10.

V gene TRBV12-3 or TRBV12-4 combines with J gene TRBJ2-7; 8 bases are shared with TRBD2. V dropped 2 bases and J dropped 3; count of bases not matched to a gene: 9. The CDR3 length is 16 residues. CDR3 bases: TGTGCCAGCAGTTTAAATAGCGGGATAGATCGCTACGAGCAGTACTTC. It encodes CASSLNSGIDRYEQYF.

This clonotype was picked up a small number of times. The chain joins TRBV7-9 to TRBJ2-7; D might be TRBD1 (6 bases). Trimming took off 1 base at V and 5 bases at J, with 12 bases between the two ends. CDR3 size: 14 residues. Germline V CDR1 and CDR2: SEHNR, FQNEAQ (reference sequence). Written as DNA, the CDR3 is TGTGCCAGCAGCTTAGACAGGGCTACGAACGAGCAGTACTTC. Protein: CASSLDRATNEQYF.

The chain joins TRBV29-1 to TRBJ2-4; tentatively, D is TRBD2 (6 bases). V dropped 6 bases and J dropped 0 bases, with 12 bases sitting between them. The length of the CDR3 is 14 residues. Germline V gives CDR1 SQVTM, CDR2 ANQGSEA. CDR3 sequence: CSVEGNLAKNIQYF. The CDR3 DNA sequence: TGCAGCGTGGAGGGGAATCTAGCCAAAAACATTCAGTACTTC.